These 13 T cell receptor beta chains originate from one sample sequenced in a study of cytomegalovirus exposure and HLA in healthy donors. Primers for the PCR totalled 60 Vbeta and 13 Jbeta. Libraries were prepared by immunoSEQ multiplex PCR; TCRdb keeps only in-frame clonotypes and omits some of them. The table lists around 220,000 clones, under 80% of them singletons. Material for sequencing was PBMCs. The receptors here all came from a girl aged 2-15 years in good health and CMV-seronegative.

This sequence joins TRBV10-1 and TRBJ2-2; no clear D. The V and J ends lost 9 bases and 2 bases respectively, with 16 bases between them. There are 15 residues in the CDR3. The germline gives CDR1 WNHNN, CDR2 SYGVQD (reference sequence). Here the CDR3 reads CASSLGAPNTGELFF. CDR3 DNA: TGCGCCAGTTCCCTAGGCGCACCCAACACCGGGGAGCTGTTTTTT.

A few counts support this clone. The chain recombines TRBV7-6 with TRBJ1-1; D is ambiguous. Germline CDR1 is SGHVS and CDR2 is FNYEAQ. Trimming cost V 5 bases and J 3 bases, with 16 bases left between them. The CDR3 consists of 15 residues. The CDR3 DNA reads TGTGCCAGCAGCCAAAGACGGCCCGGGGACACTGAAGCTTTCTTT. It yields the protein CASSQRRPGDTEAFF.

The CDR3, as DNA: TGCGCCAGCAGCGTCGGGGGAAACACCATATATTTT. This encodes CASSVGGNTIYF. V is TRBV5-1 and J is TRBJ1-3; D gene unclear. V gave up 4 bases and J gave up 4 bases, with 6 bases separating them. The germline V gene encodes CDR1 SGHRS and CDR2 YFSETQ. There are 12 residues in the CDR3.

This CDR3 reads CASSQDSSGANVLTF. Written as DNA, the CDR3 is TGCGCCAGCAGCCAAGACAGTTCTGGGGCCAACGTCCTGACTTTC. The chain links TRBV4-1 to TRBJ2-6; unclear D gene. CDR1 MGHRA and CDR2 YSYEKL come from the germline V gene. V lost 0 bases to trimming and J lost 1 base, with 4 bases between them. The CDR3 covers 15 residues.

V usage is TRBV29-1 and J usage is TRBJ2-1, with TRBD2 identical over 10 bases. Germline V gene lookup returns CDR1 SQVTM and CDR2 ANQGSEA. The CDR3 runs 15 residues. V shed 2 bases and J 7 bases; nucleotides not matched to a gene: 8. The CDR3 DNA follows: TGCAGCGTTGAAAATAGGCTAGCGGGAGAAAATGAGCAGTTCTTC. Translating it yields CSVENRLAGENEQFF.

This clone has just one count. The chain combines TRBV19 with TRBJ1-2; 7 bases align to TRBD1. This CDR3 comprises 17 residues. From germline, CDR1 is LNHDA and CDR2 SQIVND (reference sequence). V trimming: 1 base; J trimming: 2 bases; junction bases outside the gene matches: 10. CDR3 loop: CASSIGPRQGGNYGYTF. CDR3 DNA sequence: TGTGCCAGTAGTATAGGTCCCCGACAGGGCGGAAACTATGGCTACACCTTC.

The rearrangement links TRBV19 to TRBJ2-5; the D gene is possibly TRBD1 (5 bases). CDR3 size: 16 residues. CDR1 is LNHDA and CDR2 is SQIVND in the germline V gene (reference sequence). Trimming pared 6 bases from V and 1 base from J, leaving 18 bases between. For the CDR3, the DNA is TGTGCCAGTAGGACAAAACCGACAGCATTCCAAGAGACCCAGTACTTC. Translating gives CASRTKPTAFQETQYF.

The chain is built from TRBV6-1 and TRBJ1-3; 7 bases agree with TRBD1. CDR3 length: 16 residues. The ends lost 4 bases at V and 4 bases at J; junction bases unmatched: 10. Germline CDR1 and CDR2: MNHNS and SASEGT. The CDR3 coding sequence is TGTGCCAGCAGTGCCAGGACAGGTCATTACGGAAACACCATATATTTT. This gives the protein CASSARTGHYGNTIYF.

The genes are TRBV4-2 and TRBJ2-3; possible D gene TRBD2, 6 bases. The length of the CDR3 is 15 residues. CDR1 and CDR2 (germline): LGHNA, YNFKEQ. V shed 1 base and J shed 2 bases, with 10 bases lying between them. The CDR3: CASSQGGGDTDTQYF. The CDR3 DNA follows: TGTGCCAGCAGCCAAGGCGGCGGGGACACAGATACGCAGTATTTT.

The chain employs TRBV7-9 and TRBJ2-7; the match to TRBD1 covers 9 bases. The CDR3 sequence is 14 residues long. Looked up from germline, CDR1 is SEHNR and CDR2 is FQNEAQ (reference sequence). Germline trimming cut 3 bases from V and 6 bases from J; bases unmatched to any gene: 6. The CDR3 DNA follows: TGTGCCAGCAGCTTCGACAGGGGGTTAGGCGAGCAGTACTTC. This gives the protein CASSFDRGLGEQYF.

The chain uses TRBV5-6 and TRBJ2-7; a possible D gene is TRBD1 (6 bases). CDR3 size: 13 residues. CDR1 and CDR2 (germline): SGHDT, YYEEEE. The V end lost 0 bases, the J end lost 5 bases, and 9 bases lay between the germline ends. The CDR3 loop is CASSLEGEHEQYF. The DNA for the CDR3 is TGTGCCAGCAGCTTGGAGGGGGAACACGAGCAGTACTTC.

The chain couples TRBV19 to TRBJ1-1; 7 bases are a match to TRBD1. This CDR3 has 12 residues. Germline loops: CDR1 LNHDA, CDR2 SQIVND (reference sequence). The V and J ends lost 10 bases and 3 bases, in that order; junction bases with no gene match: 5. The CDR3 sequence is CATRQGHTEAFF. CDR3 DNA: TGTGCCACCAGACAGGGTCACACTGAAGCTTTCTTT.

This chain joins TRBV2 and TRBJ1-3, with D possibly TRBD1 on 6 matching bases. The CDR3 spans 16 residues. V was clipped by 3 bases and J by 0 bases, with 12 bases between them. Germline assignment: CDR1 SNHLY and CDR2 FYNNEI. For the CDR3, the DNA is TGTGCCAGCAGTGAGACAGGTTTACCCTCTGGAAACACCATATATTTT. It specifies CASSETGLPSGNTIYF.